The 32 T cell receptor beta chains below all came from one sample that was sequenced in a study of T cells in Graves' hyperthyroidism and ophthalmopathy. Using RNA transcripts as the source, TCR beta CDR3 regions were amplified. The HTBI primer set was used in a first-round RT-PCR of the TCR CDR3. Each CDR3 protein is one row after TCRdb ran MiXCR on the multiplex PCR reads. The data contain a few hundred thousand distinct CDR3 sequences, about 15% of them singletons. Sequenced sample: blood. The receptors were gathered from a woman aged 25 to 45 with Graves' hyperthyroidism.

This clonotype was picked up many times. The chain couples TRBV20-1 to TRBJ2-7, with D unclear. V lost 4 bases to trimming and J lost 3 bases, with 19 bases between them. This CDR3 is built from 15 residues. The germline V gene has CDR1 DFQATT and CDR2 SNEGSKA (reference sequence). CDR3 sequence reads: CSATPLANTHYEQYF. DNA of the CDR3: TGCAGTGCTACCCCATTAGCAAACACCCACTACGAGCAGTACTTC.

There are many counts of this clonotype. V gene TRBV5-1 combines with J gene TRBJ1-1; 11 nucleotides agree with TRBD1. The V segment lost 4 bases and the J segment 4 bases; nucleotides outside the gene matches: 6. The V gene's germline CDR1 is SGHRS and CDR2 YFSETQ. The length of the CDR3 is 15 residues. Here the CDR3 reads CASSKDRGRGTEAFF. CDR3 bases: TGCGCCAGCAGCAAGGACAGGGGGCGAGGCACTGAAGCTTTCTTT.

This clonotype was counted ten times or more. The rearrangement uses TRBV29-1 and TRBJ2-1; 12 bases align to TRBD2. Germline values: CDR1 SQVTM, CDR2 ANQGSEA. This CDR3 comprises 14 residues. V lost 6 bases and J lost 6; bases outside the gene matches: 6. In nucleotides, the CDR3 is TGCAGCGTCGGGACTAGCGGGTGGATCAATGAGCAGTTCTTC. This sequence encodes CSVGTSGWINEQFF.

V usage is TRBV20-1 and J usage is TRBJ2-3, with D maybe TRBD2 (7 bases). The CDR3 is made up of 15 amino acids. The ends were cut back, 3 bases at V and 4 bases at J, with 17 bases in the middle. Germline CDR1 and CDR2: DFQATT and SNEGSKA (reference sequence). For the CDR3, the DNA is TGCAGTGCTAGCCTCAGGGGCGGGAGAGCAGATACGCAGTATTTT. It codes for CSASLRGGRADTQYF.

The chain couples TRBV19 to TRBJ2-7, with TRBD2 identical over 10 bases. This CDR3 is 15 amino acids long. Trimming took 7 bases from V and 5 from J; bases not matched to a gene: 11. In germline, CDR1 is LNHDA, CDR2 SQIVND (reference sequence). This CDR3 reads CASIMDGTSVDEQYF. CDR3 sequence (DNA): TGTGCCAGTATTATGGACGGGACTAGCGTCGACGAGCAGTACTTC.

This clonotype has at least ten counts. The chain is built from TRBV7-2 and TRBJ2-5, with 8 bases fitting TRBD2. The CDR3 runs 13 residues. CDR1 and CDR2 from the germline V gene are SGHTA and FQGNSA. Germline trimming cut 1 base from V and 6 bases from J; bases unmatched to any gene: 1. As DNA, the CDR3 is TGTGCCAGCAGCTTAGGACTAGCGAAGACCCAGTACTTC. The encoded protein is CASSLGLAKTQYF.

This clonotype was seen a few times. The rearrangement uses TRBV7-9 and TRBJ1-1; D is ambiguous. The length of the CDR3 is 16 residues. Trimming stripped 2 bases from V and 1 base from J, with 14 bases between. Germline assignment: CDR1 SEHNR and CDR2 FQNEAQ (reference sequence). CDR3 nucleotide sequence: TGTGCCAGCAGCTTAATGGGGAGGAGGGCGAACACTGAAGCTTTCTTT. As protein: CASSLMGRRANTEAFF.

This clonotype was observed many times. The rearrangement uses TRBV6-2 or TRBV6-3 and TRBJ1-6; D is uncertain. The CDR3 length is 16 residues. In germline, CDR1 is MNHEY, CDR2 SVGEGT. With 2 bases removed from V and 12 bases from J, the gap between germline ends came to 20 bases. As DNA, the CDR3 is TGTGCCAGCAGTTACGAAGGACCGCGCGTAATTCAACCCCTCCACTTT. This sequence encodes CASSYEGPRVIQPLHF.

This clonotype was recorded many times. V is TRBV2 and J is TRBJ2-6, with TRBD2 matching over 13 bases. Germline V gives CDR1 SNHLY, CDR2 FYNNEI. The CDR3 has 17 residues. V trimming: 10 bases; J trimming: 4 bases; junction bases outside the gene matches: 10. The CDR3, as DNA: TGTGCCACCCCAGGACTAGCGGGAGCGAGAGGGGCCAACGTCCTGACTTTC. This encodes CATPGLAGARGANVLTF.

This clonotype showed up just a few times. This rearrangement joins TRBV11-1 to TRBJ2-7, with D unclear. Trimming left V 3 bases short and J 6 bases short, with 12 bases between. The V gene's germline CDR1 is SGHAT and CDR2 FQDESV (reference sequence). The CDR3 loop spans 13 amino acids. The CDR3 nucleotides read TGTGCCAGCAGCTTGGGTTTTGAGCGCGAGCAGTACTTC. Its translation is CASSLGFEREQYF.

In this sample, this clonotype turned up many times. The chain couples TRBV3-1 to TRBJ2-2; 9 nucleotides line up with TRBD2. There are 15 residues in the CDR3. Germline assignment: CDR1 LGHDT and CDR2 YNNKEL (reference sequence). The J segment lost 8 bases and the V segment lost 3 bases, leaving 7 bases of the junction unmatched. The DNA for the CDR3 is TGTGCCAGCAGCCACCGGACTAGCGCGTGGGGGGAGCTGTTTTTT. This gives the protein CASSHRTSAWGELFF.

In this sample, this clonotype turned up a few times. V is TRBV7-9 and J is TRBJ2-7; D ambiguous. Germline CDR1 SEHNR, CDR2 FQNEAQ (reference sequence). The CDR3 covers 21 residues. The ends were cut back, 5 bases at V and 4 bases at J, with 36 bases in the middle. CDR3 in amino acids: CASSINTLGRDETSNLYEQYF. The CDR3 nucleotides read TGTGCCAGCAGCATAAATACCCTGGGTAGAGACGAGACCTCAAACCTTTACGAGCAGTACTTC.

This clonotype was observed a handful of times. This chain joins TRBV9 and TRBJ1-2; 7 positions match TRBD1. The length of the CDR3 is 16 residues. The junction had 15 bases not matched to a gene; V was cut back by 4 bases and J by 6 bases. Germline V gene sequence: CDR1 SGDLS, CDR2 YYNGEE. In DNA, the CDR3 is TGTGCCAGCAGCCCACTGTGGACAGGTGTGGTAGATGGCTACACCTTC. Translation: CASSPLWTGVVDGYTF.

This clonotype was found many times. The chain is built from TRBV6-5 and TRBJ2-7; D uncertain. Trimming left V 0 bases short and J 2 bases short, with 8 bases between. Germline values: CDR1 MNHEY, CDR2 SVGAGI. CDR3 size: 14 residues. The CDR3 DNA sequence: TGTGCCAGCAGTTACTCGGACGGACCCTACGAGCAGTACTTC. It codes for CASSYSDGPYEQYF.

This sequence joins TRBV5-5 and TRBJ1-6; 7 bases match TRBD1. The CDR3 length is 16 residues. Germline V lookup: CDR1 SGHKS, CDR2 YYEKEE (reference sequence). Trimming at V came to 3 bases and at J to 8 bases, leaving 11 bases not matched to a gene. CDR3 coding DNA: TGTGCCAGCAGCTCTCGTCCCGGGACAGACGATTCACCCCTCCACTTT. It codes for CASSSRPGTDDSPLHF.

The V gene is TRBV19, the J gene TRBJ1-2; D is perhaps TRBD1 (6 bases). Germline CDR1 reads LNHDA; CDR2 reads SQIVND (reference sequence). V lost 1 base, J lost 6 bases, and 12 bases lay in between. The CDR3 has 14 residues. The CDR3 sequence is CASSIVGQRNGYTF. CDR3 nucleotide sequence: TGTGCCAGTAGTATAGTAGGACAGAGAAATGGCTACACCTTC.

This clonotype was recorded many times. This chain connects TRBV10-3 to TRBJ2-2; perhaps TRBD2 as D (6 bases). V was shortened by 10 bases and J by 2 bases, with 11 bases between the two germline ends. CDR3 length equals 13 residues. The V gene's germline CDR1 is ENHRY and CDR2 SYGVKD. The CDR3 sequence: CANRDSNTGELFF. The CDR3 DNA is TGTGCCAACCGGGACTCCAACACCGGGGAGCTGTTTTTT.

At least ten counts were recorded for this clonotype. The CDR3 spells CASSLSLDSYNEQFF. CDR3 bases: TGCGCCAGCAGCTTGAGTCTTGACTCCTACAATGAGCAGTTCTTC. This chain links TRBV5-1 with TRBJ2-1; no reliable D call. Germline V gene data show CDR1 as SGHRS and CDR2 as YFSETQ. V was clipped by 1 base and J by 0 bases, with 8 bases between them. The CDR3 is 15 amino acids.

The gene calls are TRBV5-1 and TRBJ1-5, with TRBD1 as a possible D gene (6 bases). Trimming removed 3 bases at V and 3 bases at J, with 13 bases between. Germline V gives CDR1 SGHRS, CDR2 YFSETQ. The CDR3 is made up of 15 amino acids. As DNA, the CDR3 is TGCGCCAGCAGCTCGAATGGGGGCCCCAATCAGCCCCAGCATTTT. It is translated as CASSSNGGPNQPQHF.

For this clonotype: This may stem from a read error, because a much larger clone lies one nucleotide away. V is TRBV15 and J is TRBJ1-5; 7 nucleotides agree with TRBD1. The CDR3 sequence is 14 residues long. CDR1 and CDR2 from the germline V gene are LNHNV and YYDKDF (reference sequence). CDR3 nucleotides: TGTACCACCAGCAGAGACGGGACAGACCGGCCCCAGCATTTT. Translation: CTTSRDGTDRPQHF.

This clonotype came up many times. The rearrangement joins TRBV2 to TRBJ2-7; tentatively, D is TRBD1 (5 bases). Germline values: CDR1 SNHLY, CDR2 FYNNEI. V gave up 4 bases and J gave up 4 bases, with 20 bases separating them. This CDR3 contains 16 residues. The CDR3, as DNA: TGTGCCAGCAGTGGCGGTAGTAGTGACAGAAGTTACGAGCAGTACTTC. It encodes CASSGGSSDRSYEQYF.

J is TRBJ1-6 and V is TRBV19; possibly TRBD1 for D (6 bases). Between the trimmed V and J ends, which lost 6 bases and 2 bases, there was a span of 11 bases. The CDR3 runs to 15 residues. Germline V gene data show CDR1 as LNHDA and CDR2 as SQIVND (reference sequence). The CDR3 nucleotides are TGTGCCAGTAGCGGCGGGACACCCTATAATTCACCCCTCCACTTT. It yields the protein CASSGGTPYNSPLHF.

This clonotype was seen ten or more times. The V gene is TRBV20-1, the J gene TRBJ2-1; 12 positions agree with TRBD2. The CDR3 contains 19 residues. The germline CDR1 and CDR2 sequences are DFQATT and SNEGSKA (reference sequence). V trimming: 4 bases; J trimming: 0 bases; junction bases outside the gene matches: 13. CDR3 amino acids: CSAKKILAGGPSSYNEQFF. The CDR3 bases are TGCAGTGCTAAAAAAATTCTAGCGGGAGGGCCGAGCTCCTACAATGAGCAGTTCTTC.

This clonotype was counted ten times or more. The chain recombines TRBV2 with TRBJ2-3; D not resolved. In germline, CDR1 is SNHLY, CDR2 FYNNEI. The V end was cut by 4 bases, the J end by 4 bases, with 15 bases between. This CDR3 has 15 residues. CDR3 loop: CASSVNLELSDTQYF. The CDR3 DNA is TGTGCCAGCAGTGTTAACCTAGAACTCTCAGATACGCAGTATTTT.

This clonotype was seen only a few times. One end of the junction varies from germline; a read error may be responsible. The rearrangement links TRBV13 to TRBJ2-7; 9 bases agree with TRBD2. Germline V gene data show CDR1 as PRHDT and CDR2 as FYEKMQ (reference sequence). The CDR3 has 14 amino acids. CDR3 sequence reads: CASSSLAGRYERYF. CDR3 DNA sequence: TGTGCCAGCAGCTCGCTAGCGGGACGATACGAGCGGTACTTC.

This clonotype has a count of ten or more. The J gene is TRBJ2-1, the V gene TRBV28; 9 nucleotides line up with TRBD2. CDR3 length: 16 residues. Germline CDR1 reads MDHEN; CDR2 reads SYDVKM. V was clipped by 2 bases and J by 2 bases; unmatched bases: 4. CDR3 sequence (DNA): TGTGCCAGCAGTTTAATAGCGGGAGCCACCTACAATGAGCAGTTCTTC. This codes for CASSLIAGATYNEQFF.

This clonotype was seen ten or more times. V is TRBV2 and J is TRBJ2-1; 7 bases line up with TRBD1. The junction had 6 bases not matched to a gene; V was cut back by 5 bases and J by 2 bases. The CDR3 has 15 amino acids. Germline loops: CDR1 SNHLY, CDR2 FYNNEI. In nucleotides, the CDR3 is TGTGCCAGCAGTCAACGACAGGGCACCTACAATGAGCAGTTCTTC. It is translated as CASSQRQGTYNEQFF.

This clonotype was seen only a few times. The CDR3 nucleotides are TGTGCCAGCAGCTTCATAGCGGGAGGGCTGGGCAATGAGCAGTTCTTC. Translation: CASSFIAGGLGNEQFF. The chain couples TRBV7-2 to TRBJ2-1, with 11 bases matching TRBD2. The CDR3 totals 16 residues. Per germline, CDR1 SGHTA and CDR2 FQGNSA. Losses at the gene ends were 3 bases for V and 6 bases for J; bases not matched to a gene: 7.

This clonotype occurred many times. This chain links TRBV12-5 with TRBJ2-3, with a weak D call TRBD2 (5 bases). From germline, CDR1 is LGHNT and CDR2 FRNRAP. The CDR3 spans 14 residues. Trimming left V 4 bases short and J 1 base short, with 9 bases between. The CDR3 loop reads CASGSGIRTDTQYF. Written as DNA, the CDR3 is TGTGCTAGTGGTTCGGGGATCCGCACAGATACGCAGTATTTT.

J is TRBJ2-1 and V is TRBV6-1; D is possibly TRBD2 (5 bases). Per the germline V gene, CDR1 is MNHNS and CDR2 is SASEGT. V was clipped by 2 bases and J by 4 bases, with 15 bases between them. The length of the CDR3 is 16 residues. The CDR3 nucleotides read TGTGCCAGCAGTGAATTCTTGAAACTAGATTACAATGAGCAGTTCTTC. This gives the protein CASSEFLKLDYNEQFF.

In this sample, this clonotype turned up many times. The CDR3 DNA sequence: TGTGCCAGCAGCCGACAGGGGAGCATCAATGAGCAGTTCTTC. The encoded protein is CASSRQGSINEQFF. V gene TRBV12-3 or TRBV12-4 combines with J gene TRBJ2-1; 8 nucleotides line up with TRBD1. V lost 6 bases, J lost 6 bases, and 7 bases stayed unmatched. The CDR3 is 14 residues long.

The rearrangement uses TRBV5-4 and TRBJ1-2; the match to TRBD1 covers 7 bases. V gave up 3 bases and J gave up 3 bases; unmatched junction bases: 5. The CDR3 length is 14 residues. The germline gives CDR1 SGHNT, CDR2 YYREEE (reference sequence). The CDR3 sequence is CASSSTGQDYGYTF. CDR3 in DNA: TGTGCCAGCAGCTCGACAGGGCAGGACTATGGCTACACCTTC.